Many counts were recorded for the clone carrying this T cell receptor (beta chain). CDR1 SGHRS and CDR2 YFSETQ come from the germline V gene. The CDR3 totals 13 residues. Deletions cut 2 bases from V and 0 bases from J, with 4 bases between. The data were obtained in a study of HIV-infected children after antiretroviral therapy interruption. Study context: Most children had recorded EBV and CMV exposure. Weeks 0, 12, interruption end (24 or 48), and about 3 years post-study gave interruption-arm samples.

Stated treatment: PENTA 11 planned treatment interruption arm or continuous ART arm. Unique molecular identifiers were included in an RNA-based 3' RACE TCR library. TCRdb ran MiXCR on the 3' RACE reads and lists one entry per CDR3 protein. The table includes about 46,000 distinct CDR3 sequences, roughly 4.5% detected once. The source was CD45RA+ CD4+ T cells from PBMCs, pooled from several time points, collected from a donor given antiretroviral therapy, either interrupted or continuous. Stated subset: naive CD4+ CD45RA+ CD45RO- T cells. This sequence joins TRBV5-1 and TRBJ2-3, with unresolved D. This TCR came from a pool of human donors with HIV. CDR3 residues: CASSLDSTDTQYF. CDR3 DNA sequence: TGCGCCAGCAGCTTAGACAGCACAGATACGCAGTATTTT.